What follows are 5 T cell receptor beta chains derived from one specimen sequenced in a study of shared clonotypes between healthy human individuals. The protocol was immunoSEQ multiplex PCR, while the TCRdb copy is restricted to in-frame clones and leaves out a portion. The sample comprises fewer than 550,000 clones, about 75% of which are singletons, and roughly an eighth rests with the top ten. Sequencing used PBMCs. These receptors all come from a woman in her thirties or forties in good health. Some clones in this sample may be carry-over from other donors' samples.

The chain carries TRBV5-6 and TRBJ2-5; D is perhaps TRBD1 or TRBD2 (5 bases each). CDR1 is SGHDT, CDR2 YYEEEE, per germline. With 2 bases removed from V and 7 bases from J, the gap between germline ends came to 9 bases. The CDR3 totals 12 residues. CDR3 protein: CASSLERGTQYF. CDR3 sequence (DNA): TGTGCCAGCAGCTTAGAGAGGGGGACCCAGTACTTC.

The chain employs TRBV19 and TRBJ2-4; TRBD2 might be the D (6 bases). CDR1 is LNHDA and CDR2 is SQIVND in the germline V gene (reference sequence). V lost 4 bases, J lost 6 bases, and 7 bases lay in between. This CDR3 region has 12 residues. The CDR3 DNA sequence: TGTGCCAGTAGTACCGGGGGAAACATTCAGTACTTC. It codes for CASSTGGNIQYF.

The chain joins TRBV6-4 to TRBJ2-5; the match to TRBD2 covers 9 bases. The tail of the sequence fits TRBJ2-7 better, so the J call may be wrong. This CDR3 is 15 amino acids long. Germline values: CDR1 MRHNA, CDR2 SNTAGT. The DNA for the CDR3 is TGTGCCAGCAGTGAAATAGCGGGAGACTCCTACGAGCAGTACTTC. Protein: CASSEIAGDSYEQYF.

The CDR3 DNA reads as TGTGCCAGCAGCAGCGGGACTAGCGGGAGGGCGGGGGAGCAGTTCTTC. It encodes CASSSGTSGRAGEQFF. This chain uses TRBV7-3 with TRBJ2-1; 16 bases are shared with TRBD2. With 5 bases clipped from V and 10 bases from J, the junction kept 8 bases outside the gene matches. The CDR3 is 16 amino acids. Germline values: CDR1 SGHTA, CDR2 FQGTGA.

This chain uses TRBV7-3 with TRBJ1-1; a weak D match, TRBD1 (5 bases). The CDR3 runs 13 residues. Deletions cut 5 bases from V and 5 bases from J, with 12 bases between. Germline V CDR1 and CDR2: SGHTA, FQGTGA. CDR3 residues: CASSPQGGTEAFF. In DNA form, the CDR3 reads TGTGCCAGCAGCCCCCAGGGAGGAACTGAAGCTTTCTTT.